Given below is one TCR beta chain in context. Germline values: CDR1 SGHKS, CDR2 YYEKEE (reference sequence). The CDR3 is 15 amino acids. Trimming removed 1 base from V and 2 bases from J, with 12 bases in between. Per the authors' pipeline: Cell counts per sample came from amplifying reference gene primers. The repertoire was sequenced with immunoSEQ multiplex PCR; TCRdb's copy has only in-frame clones and lacks some. Clone size and the V and J calls come from that table; the DNA yielded D and trimming. The sample has around 170,000 clones, 80% to 85% seen once. This specimen comes from a study of blood T cell repertoires in COVID-19.

This TCR came from a woman aged 40 to 50 with acute or convalescent COVID-19. The chain employs TRBV5-5 and TRBJ1-2; weak D call: TRBD1 (6 bases). What was sequenced was peripheral blood. The CDR3 protein is CASSLSGGLNYGYTF. CDR3 in DNA: TGTGCCAGCAGCTTGTCCGGGGGGCTCAACTATGGCTACACCTTC.